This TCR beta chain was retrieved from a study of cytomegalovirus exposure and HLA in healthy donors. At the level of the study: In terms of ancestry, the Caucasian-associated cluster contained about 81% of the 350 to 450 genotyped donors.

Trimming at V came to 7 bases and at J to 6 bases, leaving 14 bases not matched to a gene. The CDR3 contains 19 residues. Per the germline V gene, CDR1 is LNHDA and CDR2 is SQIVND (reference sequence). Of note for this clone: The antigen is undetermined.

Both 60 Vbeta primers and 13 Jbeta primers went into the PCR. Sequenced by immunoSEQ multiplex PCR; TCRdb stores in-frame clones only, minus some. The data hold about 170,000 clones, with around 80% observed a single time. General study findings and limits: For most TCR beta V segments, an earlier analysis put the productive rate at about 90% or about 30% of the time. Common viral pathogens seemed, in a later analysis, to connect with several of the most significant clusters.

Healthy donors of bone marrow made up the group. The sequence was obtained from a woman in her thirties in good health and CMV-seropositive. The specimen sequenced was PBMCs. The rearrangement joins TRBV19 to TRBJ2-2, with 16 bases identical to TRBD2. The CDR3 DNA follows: TGTGCCAGTAACGATTCTCCGGGACTAGCGGGAGGGCCGGCCGGGGAGCTGTTTTTT. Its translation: CASNDSPGLAGGPAGELFF.